The text below deals with one T cell receptor (beta chain). Its antigen is not identified. The entry originates in a study of OX40 agonist ivuxolimab in advanced cancers. The wider study: Patients received the agonistic anti-OX40 (CD134) antibody ivuxolimab. Patients were around 83% male with ages roughly 23 to 79, mean roughly 64.

Using immunoSEQ multiplex PCR, the repertoire was profiled, and TCRdb retains in-frame clones only, with some absent. The data contain 65,000 to 95,000 clones, roughly nine tenths of them singletons. Study-wide results and limits: Among the lowest levels of clonal expansion were found in partial responders at 0.1-3.0 mg/kg.

The CDR3 has 15 residues. Germline CDR1 reads MNHEY; CDR2 reads SVGAGI. The V and J ends lost 4 bases and 6 bases, in that order; junction bases with no gene match: 6. The V call is TRBV6-5, the J call TRBJ1-2; 12 bases are shared with TRBD1. The TCR originated in an adult with an advanced solid tumor such as melanoma, head and neck, liver or kidney cancer. Material: CD4+ or CD8+ T cells sorted from blood, obtained in a trial of the OX40 agonist ivuxolimab. The CDR3 spells CASSFRRDRGHGYTF. CDR3 DNA sequence: TGTGCCAGCAGTTTTCGCCGGGACAGGGGGCATGGCTACACCTTC.